The TCR beta chain described here comes from a study of blood T cells in healthy people across ages. Study findings and constraints: A roughly linear age-dependent decrease characterized TCR beta diversity per million T cells.

A note on this clonotype: Antigen: not known.

Per-sample yields of isolated PBMCs were at least 6 million. Using a J-beta primer mix together with a sample-barcoded 5' primer, a second PCR was run for about 7 to 12 cycles. TCRdb reanalysed the 5' RACE reads using MiXCR and keeps one entry per CDR3 protein. Found here are approximately 730,000 distinct CDR3 sequences, about 40% of them singletons; the top ten hold roughly 19%. V was pared by 0 bases and J by 3 bases, with 14 bases between. The length of the CDR3 is 16 residues. Germline V lookup: CDR1 MGHRA, CDR2 YSYEKL. The TCR sequence derives from a woman in her sixties in good health. V gene TRBV4-1 combines with J gene TRBJ1-2; no clear D gene. Material for sequencing was blood. In DNA form, the CDR3 reads TGCGCCAGCAGCCAAGATCTGGGCAGAAGGGACTATGGCTACACCTTC. Its translation is CASSQDLGRRDYGYTF.